This TCR beta chain was documented in a study of shared clonotypes between healthy human individuals. General study points: Only blood was sampled; tissue repertoires likely differ.

In the case of this clone: Its antigen is unknown.

Assay used: immunoSEQ multiplex PCR; TCRdb lists only in-frame clones, some missing. The data show a few million clones, 85% to 95% seen once. Trimming removed 4 bases from V and 5 bases from J, with 18 bases in between. The CDR3 contains 15 residues. From germline, CDR1 is MGHRA and CDR2 YSYEKL. The sequencing sample was made of naive CD4+ T cells from PBMCs. Indicated subset: CD45RA+ positively selected. This clonotype was sampled from a man aged 18 to 30 in good health. Some clones in this sample may be carry-over from other donors' samples. This chain links TRBV4-1 with TRBJ2-7; D is ambiguous. CDR3 sequence: CASSRTWTQSNEQYF. DNA of the CDR3: TGCGCCAGCAGCCGGACGTGGACCCAATCTAACGAGCAGTACTTC.